Presented here are 25 T cell receptor beta chains from one specimen sequenced in a study of cytomegalovirus exposure and HLA in healthy donors (TCRdb year 2017). Library construction relied on the immunoSEQ multiplex PCR assay. The multiplex PCR relied on a mix of 60 forward primers for TCR Vbeta segments and 13 reverse primers for TCR Jbeta segments. TCRdb mirrors the immuneACCESS table, restricted to in-frame sequences. Some clones are absent from its copies; in checked studies, under half trace to an unresolved V gene, and the reason for the others is unknown. This sample has some 130,000 clones in its table, and 75% of those were observed once. The ten largest account for about 7% of the sample. Sequencing was carried out using PBMCs. Every receptor here comes from a young man in good health and CMV-seronegative.

This rearrangement joins TRBV28 to TRBJ1-3; no firm D call. Germline V gene lookup returns CDR1 MDHEN and CDR2 SYDVKM. This CDR3 is built from 13 residues. Trimming shortened V by 5 bases and J by 4 bases, and 9 bases separated the two germline ends. The CDR3 here is CASSLKAGNTIYF. The CDR3 bases are TGTGCCAGCAGTCTTAAAGCCGGAAACACCATATATTTT.

The chain recombines TRBV19 with TRBJ2-7, with D possibly being TRBD2 (5 bases). This CDR3 spans 13 amino acids. V was clipped by 6 bases and J by 5 bases, with 14 bases between them. The germline gives CDR1 LNHDA, CDR2 SQIVND (reference sequence). The CDR3, as DNA: TGTGCCAGTAGGGCGAGGAGCGGCCACGAGCAGTACTTC. Residues: CASRARSGHEQYF. The whole variable domain, filled in from reference TRBV19 and TRBJ2-7, reads DGGITQSPKYLFRKEGQNVTLSCEQNLNHDAMYWYRQDPGQGLRLIYYSQIVNDFQKGDIAEGYSVSREKKESFPLTVTSAQKNPTAFYLCASRARSGHEQYFGPGTRLTVT.

A remark on this clone: The junction differs from germline at one of its ends, possibly a read error. The chain recombines TRBV18 with TRBJ2-1; weak D call: TRBD2 (5 bases). The length of the CDR3 is 14 residues. Looked up from germline, CDR1 is KGHSH and CDR2 is LQKENI. CDR3 nucleotide sequence: TGTGCCAGCTCACCCCCGGGATCCTACAATGAGCGGTTCTTC. Translated: CASSPPGSYNERFF.

This chain uses TRBV28 with TRBJ1-5; unclear D gene. Germline-derived CDR1 and CDR2 are MDHEN and SYDVKM. Trimming cost V 5 bases and J 6 bases, with 23 bases left between them. CDR3 length: 17 amino acids. The CDR3 reads CASSASFGLGSSQPQHF. Here the CDR3 DNA reads TGTGCCAGCAGTGCATCCTTTGGACTGGGGTCCAGTCAGCCCCAGCATTTT.

The genes are TRBV25-1 and TRBJ1-1, with 10 bases lining up with TRBD1. With V trimmed by 8 bases and J by 6 bases, 15 bases remained unmatched. Per the germline V gene, CDR1 is MGHDK and CDR2 is SYGVNS. The CDR3 has 16 residues. CDR3 nucleotides: TGTGCCAGCTGCCCCCCGGGACAGGGGAGTATGGCTGAAGCTTTCTTT. This translates into CASCPPGQGSMAEAFF.

The V and J genes are TRBV6-6 and TRBJ2-1, with TRBD2 matching 7 bases. V lost 4 bases, J lost 7 bases, and 4 bases stayed unmatched. Germline V lookup: CDR1 MNHNY, CDR2 SVGAGI (reference sequence). The CDR3 extends over 13 amino acids. The CDR3 nucleotides read TGTGCCAGCAGTTTGAGCGGGAAAAATGAGCAGTTCTTC. Protein sequence: CASSLSGKNEQFF.

The chain uses TRBV27 and TRBJ2-1; D remains ambiguous. Deletions cut 0 bases from V and 7 bases from J, with 7 bases between. CDR1 and CDR2 from the germline V gene are MNHEY and SMNVEV (reference sequence). This CDR3 region has 13 residues. CDR3 sequence: CASSLSTVNEQFF. CDR3 DNA sequence: TGTGCCAGCAGTTTATCGACTGTTAATGAGCAGTTCTTC.

This clone was recorded only once. This chain uses TRBV27 with TRBJ1-1; TRBD1 is a possible D gene (6 bases). The germline V gene encodes CDR1 MNHEY and CDR2 SMNVEV (reference sequence). Trimming took off 5 bases at V and 10 bases at J, with 17 bases between the two ends. The CDR3 is 13 residues long. The CDR3, as DNA: TGTGCCAGCAGTCCACAGGGTTTTATTGGAGCTTTCTTT. Residues: CASSPQGFIGAFF.

The chain carries TRBV7-3 and TRBJ1-6, with D unclear. CDR1 and CDR2 from the germline V gene are SGHTA and FQGTGA. V was clipped by 2 bases and J by 7 bases, with 12 bases between them. The CDR3 extends over 15 amino acids. The CDR3 DNA follows: TGTGCCAGCAGCTTAGGCAGGCTGCTGAATTCACCCCTCCACTTT. Translating gives CASSLGRLLNSPLHF.

The chain employs TRBV5-4 and TRBJ2-5; 8 nucleotides match TRBD1. The trim removed 2 bases at V and 3 bases at J, leaving 3 bases unmatched. Per germline, CDR1 SGHNT and CDR2 YYREEE (reference sequence). This CDR3 comprises 14 residues. Here the CDR3 reads CASSLPGQEETQYF. CDR3 coding DNA: TGTGCCAGCAGCTTACCGGGACAGGAAGAGACCCAGTACTTC.

The chain couples TRBV5-1 to TRBJ1-6; D may be TRBD1 (6 bases). This CDR3 has 16 amino acids. Deletions cut 0 bases from V and 7 bases from J, with 14 bases between. Germline values: CDR1 SGHRS, CDR2 YFSETQ. The CDR3 sequence is CASSLEGARGNSPLHF. The CDR3 DNA is TGCGCCAGCAGCTTGGAAGGGGCTAGGGGGAATTCACCCCTCCACTTT.

This clone was counted between two and nine times. This chain connects TRBV10-1 to TRBJ2-6; 10 nucleotides align to TRBD1. This CDR3 contains 19 residues. The trim removed 1 base at V and 0 bases at J, leaving 6 bases unmatched. CDR1 WNHNN and CDR2 SYGVQD come from the germline V gene (reference sequence). The CDR3 spells CASSEFRTGGDSGANVLTF. The CDR3 DNA reads as TGCGCCAGCAGTGAGTTTCGGACAGGGGGGGACTCTGGGGCCAACGTCCTGACTTTC.

J is TRBJ1-1 and V is TRBV28, with 10 nucleotides matching TRBD1. The CDR3 is 16 amino acids. Looked up from germline, CDR1 is MDHEN and CDR2 is SYDVKM. The J segment lost 1 base and the V segment lost 6 bases, leaving 8 bases of the junction unmatched. Here the CDR3 DNA reads TGTGCCAGCAGGACGACAGGGGGCCCCAAGAACACTGAAGCTTTCTTT. As protein: CASRTTGGPKNTEAFF.

The chain uses TRBV9 and TRBJ2-7; weak D call: TRBD2 (6 bases). V lost 4 bases, J lost 4 bases, and 18 bases lay in between. Germline assignment: CDR1 SGDLS and CDR2 YYNGEE. The CDR3 consists of 15 residues. CDR3 nucleotides: TGTGCCAGCAGCCCCACCGGGACCGCGGGATACGAGCAGTACTTC. It specifies CASSPTGTAGYEQYF.

The chain recombines TRBV7-8 with TRBJ1-1; the D is unclear. Germline lookup yields CDR1 SGHVS and CDR2 FQNEAQ. V dropped 6 bases and J dropped 0 bases, with 14 bases sitting between them. This CDR3 comprises 15 residues. This CDR3 reads CASSQMATMNTEAFF. CDR3 coding DNA: TGTGCCAGCAGTCAGATGGCTACTATGAACACTGAAGCTTTCTTT.

The rearrangement links TRBV30 to TRBJ2-4; 7 bases map to TRBD1. Germline CDR1 is GTSNPN and CDR2 is SVGIG (reference sequence). V dropped 5 bases and J dropped 3; count of bases not matched to a gene: 10. This CDR3 has 15 residues. The CDR3 nucleotides are TGTGCCTGGTCCCCCGCAGGGGGTGGCAAAAACATTCAGTACTTC. It yields the protein CAWSPAGGGKNIQYF. The variable domain in full, with the rest retrieved from reference TRBV30 and TRBJ2-4, is SQTIHQWPATLVQPVGSPLSLECTVEGTSNPNLYWYRQAAGRGLQLLFYSVGIGQISSEVPQNLSASRPQDRQFILSSKKLLLSDSGFYLCAWSPAGGGKNIQYFGAGTRLSVL.

This chain uses TRBV5-4 with TRBJ2-5, with D unresolved. The CDR3 has 12 residues. V shed 4 bases and J shed 1 base, with 5 bases lying between them. Germline V gene sequence: CDR1 SGHNT, CDR2 YYREEE (reference sequence). This chain's CDR3 is CASSGPQETQYF. The CDR3 DNA reads TGTGCCAGCAGCGGCCCCCAAGAGACCCAGTACTTC.

This sequence joins TRBV4-1 and TRBJ2-1; no reliable D call. Per the germline V gene, CDR1 is MGHRA and CDR2 is YSYEKL. The CDR3 consists of 16 residues. V was trimmed by 1 base and J by 2 bases, leaving 12 bases between them. CDR3 amino acids: CASSQGTANPYNEQFF. The CDR3, as DNA: TGCGCCAGCAGCCAAGGAACTGCCAATCCCTACAATGAGCAGTTCTTC.

The chain combines TRBV28 with TRBJ2-1, with a possible D match to TRBD2 (5 bases). V gave up 6 bases and J gave up 7 bases, with 10 bases separating them. Germline lookup yields CDR1 MDHEN and CDR2 SYDVKM. The CDR3 contains 12 residues. The CDR3 sequence is CASREVGNEQFF. CDR3 in DNA: TGTGCCAGCAGGGAGGTAGGGAATGAGCAGTTCTTC.

This chain connects TRBV10-1 to TRBJ2-1, with D uncertain. The V end was cut by 0 bases, the J end by 7 bases, with 7 bases between. From germline, CDR1 is WNHNN and CDR2 SYGVQD (reference sequence). There are 13 residues in the CDR3. CDR3 region: CASSESQINEQFF. The DNA of the CDR3 is TGCGCCAGCAGTGAGTCGCAGATTAATGAGCAGTTCTTC.

This clone was observed once. The rearrangement links TRBV30 to TRBJ1-1; tentatively, D is TRBD1 (5 bases). The CDR3 runs 13 residues. Trimming stripped 2 bases from V and 1 base from J, with 8 bases between. Germline V CDR1 and CDR2: GTSNPN, SVGIG (reference sequence). CDR3 nucleotide sequence: TGTGCCTGGAGTAAGCAGGGGAACACTGAAGCTTTCTTT. Its translation: CAWSKQGNTEAFF.

This rearrangement joins TRBV21-1 to TRBJ1-4; TRBD1 was called by the table and not checked on the DNA. TRBV21-1 is designated a pseudogene. The CDR3 sequence is 13 residues long. CDR3 in DNA: TGTGCACAAGAACAGGGAACTAATGAAAAACTGTTTTTT. Protein product: CAQEQGTNEKLFF.

The rearrangement joins TRBV2 to TRBJ2-3, with D maybe TRBD1 (5 bases). The CDR3 consists of 15 residues. Germline values: CDR1 SNHLY, CDR2 FYNNEI. Trimming removed 5 bases at V and 0 bases at J, with 12 bases between. CDR3 region: CASSQGPGSTDTQYF. DNA for the CDR3: TGTGCCAGCAGTCAGGGTCCTGGTAGCACAGATACGCAGTATTTT.

The chain has TRBV10-1 and TRBJ1-2; TRBD1 agrees at 7 bases. V shed 9 bases and J 2 bases; nucleotides not matched to a gene: 0. Germline CDR1 reads WNHNN; CDR2 reads SYGVQD (reference sequence). CDR3 length: 11 amino acids. The CDR3 is CARQGNYGYTF. For the CDR3, the DNA is TGCGCCAGACAGGGGAACTATGGCTACACCTTC.

The rearrangement links TRBV6-5 to TRBJ2-5; a weak D match, TRBD2 (5 bases). Trimming took off 0 bases at V and 5 bases at J, with 7 bases between the two ends. Germline-derived CDR1 and CDR2 are MNHEY and SVGAGI. The CDR3 runs 13 residues. This CDR3 is CASSYSRGETQYF. CDR3 DNA: TGTGCCAGCAGTTACTCTCGCGGGGAGACCCAGTACTTC.